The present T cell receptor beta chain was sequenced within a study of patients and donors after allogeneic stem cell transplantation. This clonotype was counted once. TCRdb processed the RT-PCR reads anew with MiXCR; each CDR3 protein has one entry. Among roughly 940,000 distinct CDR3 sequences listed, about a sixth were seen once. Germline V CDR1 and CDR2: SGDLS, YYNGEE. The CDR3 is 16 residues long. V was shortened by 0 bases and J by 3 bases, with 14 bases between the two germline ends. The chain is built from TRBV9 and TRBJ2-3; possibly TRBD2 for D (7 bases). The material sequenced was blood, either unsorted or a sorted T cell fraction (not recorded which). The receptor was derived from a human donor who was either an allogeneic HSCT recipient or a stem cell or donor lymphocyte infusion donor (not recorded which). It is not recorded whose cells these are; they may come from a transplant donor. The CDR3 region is CASSVEGGRGTDTQYF. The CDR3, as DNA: TGTGCCAGCAGCGTAGAGGGAGGGAGGGGGACAGATACGCAGTATTTT.